Below are 28 T cell receptor beta chains sequenced from a single sample in a study of tumor-infiltrating lymphocytes in primary liver carcinoma. Germline DNA was extracted alongside blood RNA, which was obtained from unsorted whole blood. Total RNA (roughly 540 ng) served as template for TCR beta cDNA synthesis primed by a constant-region primer. Three rounds of nested multiplex PCR with slightly modified ARM-PCR produced TCR beta libraries. Each of the first two PCR rounds ran approximately 9 cycles with TRBV1-TRBV30 forward and C-beta reverse primers. Each CDR3 protein is one row after TCRdb ran MiXCR on the multiplex PCR reads. The sample yields fewer than 400,000 distinct CDR3 sequences, roughly three fifths seen once. The material sequenced was peripheral blood. Receptor source: a woman between 25 and 40 years old with primary liver carcinoma and hepatitis B virus infection.

The chain recombines TRBV12-3 or TRBV12-4 with TRBJ1-5; D ambiguous. There are 14 residues in the CDR3. The V gene lost 7 bases and the J gene lost 1 base, with 11 bases spanning the gap. CDR3 loop: CASNLSVSNQPQHF. The CDR3, as DNA: TGTGCCAGCAATCTCTCGGTGAGCAATCAGCCCCAGCATTTT.

This clonotype occurred many times. V and J are TRBV11-1 and TRBJ2-7; 7 bases agree with TRBD1. The junction had 15 bases not matched to a gene; V was cut back by 6 bases and J by 4 bases. The CDR3 runs 16 residues. Germline assignment: CDR1 SGHAT and CDR2 FQDESV (reference sequence). CDR3 protein: CASREAPGRGTYEQYF. In DNA form, the CDR3 reads TGTGCCAGCAGGGAGGCGCCGGGCAGGGGGACGTACGAGCAGTACTTC.

A word on this clonotype: A much larger clone lies a single base off, so this may be a read error. This CDR3 reads CASSIVQLEAFF. CDR3 coding DNA: TGTGCCAGCAGTATCGTACAGTTAGAAGCTTTCTTT. The gene calls are TRBV12-3 or TRBV12-4 and TRBJ1-1; no firm D call. There are 12 residues in the CDR3. Trimming cost V 5 bases and J 8 bases, with 12 bases left between them.

With respect to this clonotype: A much more abundant neighbour one base away suggests this may be a read error. The rearrangement uses TRBV12-3 or TRBV12-4 and TRBJ1-2; the match to TRBD1 covers 7 bases. The J segment lost 2 bases and the V segment lost 6 bases, leaving 9 bases of the junction unmatched. The CDR3 loop spans 15 amino acids. In DNA form, the CDR3 reads TGTGCCAGCAGGGCGGGACAGTCAGTCAACTATGGCTACACCTTC. It codes for CASRAGQSVNYGYTF.

Note on this clonotype: The junction does not match germline at one end; this may be a read error. The rearrangement uses TRBV6-1 and TRBJ2-7; the D gene is possibly TRBD1 (6 bases). This CDR3 region has 12 residues. The germline V gene has CDR1 MNHNS and CDR2 SASEGT. This chain's CDR3 is CTSRGGRNEQYF. CDR3 DNA sequence: TGTACCAGCAGAGGGGGTAGGAACGAGCAGTACTTC.

This clonotype was detected only a few times. This sequence may be a read error, since a much larger clone differs from it by one base. The CDR3 loop is CASSFSDSEAFF. DNA for the CDR3: TGTGCCAGCAGCTTCTCTGACTCTGAAGCTTTCTTT. V gene TRBV11-2 combines with J gene TRBJ1-1, with no clear D. Germline V lookup: CDR1 SGHAT, CDR2 FQNNGV. The CDR3 contains 12 residues. Trimming removed 3 bases at V and 6 bases at J, with 8 bases between.

This clonotype showed up many times. V is TRBV29-1 and J is TRBJ2-6, with D maybe TRBD1 (6 bases). There are 16 residues in the CDR3. Germline V gene sequence: CDR1 SQVTM, CDR2 ANQGSEA. The V and J ends lost 5 bases and 0 bases respectively, with 14 bases between them. The CDR3 protein is CSVLAGDRSGANVLTF. CDR3 bases: TGCAGCGTTTTGGCAGGGGACCGCTCTGGGGCCAACGTCCTGACTTTC.

This clonotype was seen once. This may arise from a read error, as a much more abundant clone is one base away. As the CDR3 is not closed by the conserved phenylalanine or tryptophan, this likely results from a read error. The chain uses TRBV6-5 and TRBJ2-3; no reliable D call. Germline V gene lookup returns CDR1 MNHEY and CDR2 SVGAGI. The V gene lost 8 bases and the J gene lost 0 bases, with 6 bases spanning the gap. There are 12 residues in the CDR3. CDR3 loop: CASGSSTDTQYL. In DNA, the CDR3 is TGTGCCAGCGGGTCCAGCACAGATACGCAGTATTTA.

V usage is TRBV18 and J usage is TRBJ2-5; 7 nucleotides line up with TRBD2. V shed 5 bases and J 5 bases; nucleotides not matched to a gene: 11. In germline, CDR1 is KGHSH, CDR2 LQKENI. The CDR3 loop spans 15 amino acids. The CDR3 coding sequence is TGTGCCAGCTCAGGGGAACTAGCGATACAGGAGACCCAGTACTTC. This sequence encodes CASSGELAIQETQYF.

The chain links TRBV12-3 or TRBV12-4 to TRBJ2-3, with 7 bases identical to TRBD2. J gave up 5 bases and V 6 bases, and 17 bases lay outside the gene matches. The CDR3 extends over 17 amino acids. The CDR3 DNA follows: TGTGCCAGCAGCGCCACCGGACTAGTCGGTCGCATAGATACGCAGTATTTT. This codes for CASSATGLVGRIDTQYF.

The V gene is TRBV11-2, the J gene TRBJ2-5, with no clear D. This CDR3 is built from 13 residues. Trimming removed 11 bases at V and 1 base at J, with 14 bases between. Germline assignment: CDR1 SGHAT and CDR2 FQNNGV. The CDR3 region is CAYSLGRQETQYF. The CDR3 nucleotides are TGTGCCTACAGCTTAGGTCGCCAAGAGACCCAGTACTTC.

On this clonotype itself: A clone one base away is much larger, so this may be a read error. V gene TRBV12-3 or TRBV12-4 combines with J gene TRBJ1-5; tentatively, D is TRBD1 (6 bases). The V end lost 5 bases, the J end lost 7 bases, and 12 bases lay between the germline ends. The CDR3 consists of 13 residues. This chain's CDR3 is CASSPGGSQPQHF. CDR3 nucleotides: TGTGCCAGCAGTCCGGGGGGCTCGCAGCCCCAGCATTTT.

The chain links TRBV28 to TRBJ1-3; D not resolved. V was clipped by 8 bases and J by 5 bases, with 16 bases between them. CDR3 length equals 14 residues. Germline V gene sequence: CDR1 MDHEN, CDR2 SYDVKM. CDR3 amino acids: CASSAQSLRNTIYF. The CDR3 nucleotides are TGTGCCAGCTCAGCACAGTCGTTGAGAAACACCATATATTTT.

In its sample, this clonotype was seen a few times. This sequence joins TRBV30 and TRBJ2-3, with unresolved D. This CDR3 is built from 14 residues. Germline V gene lookup returns CDR1 GTSNPN and CDR2 SVGIG (reference sequence). Between the trimmed V and J ends, which lost 2 bases and 2 bases, there was a span of 11 bases. This CDR3 reads CAWSQLTNTDTQYF. In nucleotides, the CDR3 is TGTGCCTGGAGTCAGCTAACCAACACAGATACGCAGTATTTT.

This rearrangement joins TRBV4-1 to TRBJ2-5; TRBD2 matches at 10 bases. With V trimmed by 3 bases and J by 4 bases, 11 bases remained unmatched. The CDR3 sequence is 17 residues long. Germline values: CDR1 MGHRA, CDR2 YSYEKL. CDR3 DNA: TGCGCCAGCAGCCACAACCCAGCGGGAGGGGGAATAGAGACCCAGTACTTC. The encoded protein is CASSHNPAGGGIETQYF.

In regard to this clonotype: A read error may produce the germline difference seen at one junction end. The V call is TRBV6-5, the J call TRBJ2-2; 7 bases match TRBD2. The CDR3 is 14 residues long. Germline V gene data show CDR1 as MNHEY and CDR2 as SVGAGI. The CDR3: CASRFGGNTGGLFF. Here the CDR3 DNA reads TGTGCTTCGCGTTTCGGGGGGAACACCGGGGGGCTGTTTTTT.

The V and J genes are TRBV4-1 and TRBJ2-3; D may be TRBD2 (5 bases). Germline assignment: CDR1 MGHRA and CDR2 YSYEKL. This CDR3 spans 14 amino acids. V was cut by 2 bases and J by 6 bases, with 12 bases left in between. The DNA for the CDR3 is TGCGCCAGCAGCCAATATTCGGAGGAGGATACGCAGTATTTT. Translation: CASSQYSEEDTQYF.

Turning to this clonotype: A much more abundant neighbour one base away suggests this may be a read error. The chain joins TRBV29-1 to TRBJ2-1; the match to TRBD2 covers 10 bases. This CDR3 is 16 amino acids long. V lost 4 bases to trimming and J lost 3 bases; unmatched junction nucleotides: 9. Germline CDR1 SQVTM, CDR2 ANQGSEA. The CDR3 DNA is TGCAGCGTTGGCAGCCTAGCGGGAGTTCTCTACAATGAGCAGTTCTTC. Translated: CSVGSLAGVLYNEQFF.

A word on this clonotype: With a much larger clone just one base away, this may be a read error. This chain links TRBV6-6 with TRBJ2-3; D perhaps matches TRBD1 (6 bases). The CDR3 covers 15 residues. Germline V gene data show CDR1 as MNHNY and CDR2 as SVGAGI (reference sequence). CDR3 in amino acids: CDSSYSDSSTDTQYF. In nucleotides, the CDR3 is TGTGACAGCAGTTACTCGGACAGTAGCACAGATACGCAGTATTTT.

In the case of this clonotype: The junction differs from germline at one of its ends, possibly a read error. The chain employs TRBV28 and TRBJ1-1; no clear D gene. The CDR3 covers 13 residues. The germline CDR1 and CDR2 sequences are MDHEN and SYDVKM. CDR3 in DNA: TGTGCCAGTAGTTTTCGAAGGAACGCTGAAGCTTTCTTT. Amino acid sequence: CASSFRRNAEAFF.

On this clonotype itself: This may come from a read error, since a much larger clone is one base off. The V and J genes are TRBV6-5 and TRBJ1-2; D call uncertain. The V gene lost 5 bases and the J gene lost 3 bases, with 13 bases spanning the gap. There are 14 residues in the CDR3. CDR1 is MNHEY, CDR2 SVGAGI, per germline. The CDR3 reads CASSPLREDYGYTF. CDR3 in DNA: TGTGCCAGCAGTCCACTTAGGGAAGACTATGGCTACACCTTC.

This clonotype was observed many times. The chain couples TRBV6-5 to TRBJ1-1, with D possibly being TRBD1 (6 bases). V shed 0 bases and J shed 11 bases, with 13 bases lying between them. This CDR3 has 13 amino acids. The germline CDR1 and CDR2 sequences are MNHEY and SVGAGI. CDR3 residues: CASSYSNRAGAFF. As DNA, the CDR3 is TGTGCCAGCAGTTACTCTAACAGGGCGGGGGCTTTCTTT.

V is TRBV19 and J is TRBJ2-4; 7 bases are a match to TRBD1. The CDR3 totals 14 residues. Germline-derived CDR1 and CDR2 are LNHDA and SQIVND (reference sequence). Trimming cost V 5 bases and J 3 bases; bases outside gene matches: 4. In DNA form, the CDR3 reads TGTGCCAGTAGTTCCGGACAGGTCAAAAACATTCAGTACTTC. It translates to CASSSGQVKNIQYF.

Comment on this clonotype: Mismatch with germline at one junction end may stem from a read error. The gene calls are TRBV10-3 and TRBJ2-4; D is possibly TRBD2 (5 bases). The CDR3 is 16 residues long. Germline CDR1 ENHRY, CDR2 SYGVKD. Written as DNA, the CDR3 is TGTGCCATCAGTGACTGGGGAGCCTCGGGCAAAAACACTCAGTACTTC. Amino acids: CAISDWGASGKNTQYF.

On this clonotype itself: A much larger clone lies a single base off, so this may be a read error. This sequence joins TRBV12-3 or TRBV12-4 and TRBJ2-7; D is uncertain. Trimming took 8 bases from V and 0 from J, leaving 14 bases between them. The CDR3 length is 14 residues. CDR3 nucleotide sequence: TGTGCCAGCGGTGATTGCGGAAACTCCTACGAGCAGTACTTC. Residues: CASGDCGNSYEQYF.

Turning to this clonotype: The junction shows a germline mismatch at one end, possibly a read error. The rearrangement links TRBV6-2 or TRBV6-3 to TRBJ2-7, with 12 bases lining up with TRBD2. Per the germline V gene, CDR1 is MNHEY and CDR2 is SVGEGT. This CDR3 contains 15 residues. CDR3 DNA sequence: TGTGCCAGCAGCTCCGAGACTAGCGGGAGATACGTGCAGTACTTC. This gives the protein CASSSETSGRYVQYF.

This clonotype has more than one count but fewer than ten. This chain connects TRBV4-2 to TRBJ2-7; perhaps TRBD2 as D (6 bases). This CDR3 has 16 residues. Between the trimmed V and J ends, which lost 4 bases and 6 bases, there was a span of 22 bases. Germline V gene data show CDR1 as LGHNA and CDR2 as YNFKEQ. CDR3 residues: CASSRADATRQSEQYF. The CDR3 DNA follows: TGTGCCAGCAGCCGCGCGGACGCGACTAGACAATCCGAGCAGTACTTC.

As to this clonotype: It may be a read error: a sequence one base away is much more abundant. Here the CDR3 DNA reads TGTGTCAGCAGCCCGCTGACTAGCGGTACCGGGGAGCTGTTTTTT. It specifies CVSSPLTSGTGELFF. V is TRBV11-3 and J is TRBJ2-2, with 9 nucleotides matching TRBD2. Germline CDR1 is SGHNT and CDR2 is YENEEA. The CDR3 totals 15 residues. Looking up the rest from reference TRBV11-3 and TRBJ2-2 gives the full variable domain: EAGVVQSPRYKIIEKKQPVAFWCNPISGHNTLYWYLQNLGQGPELLIRYENEEAVDDSQLPKDRFSAERLKGVDSTLKIQPAELGDSAVYLCVSSPLTSGTGELFFGEGSRLTVL.